This T cell receptor beta chain is from a study of T-cell reconstitution after alpha-beta-depleted transplantation in children. Study results and caveats: Several patients had high TCRbeta diversity at day 60; it came from surviving recipient T cells and thymic progenitors. Diversity and T-cell counts at one year after transplant derived mostly from new T cells. The origin of alpha-beta T cells about two months after transplant was reportedly several hundred expanded graft clones.

This clonotype has ten or more counts. What it binds is unknown. The CDR3 loop spans 14 amino acids. Trimming stripped 0 bases from V and 1 base from J, with 6 bases between. Germline CDR1 MNHEY, CDR2 SVGAGI. The library targeted TCRbeta and was prepared with unique molecular identifiers. TCRdb itself ran the PCR reads through MiXCR, one entry per CDR3 protein. The sample lists 90,000 to 130,000 distinct CDR3 sequences, approximately 6.4% occurring once. This TCR derives from a male patient aged 2-15 years who had a stem cell transplant for acute lymphoblastic leukemia, so the T cells may come from the graft donor. V gene TRBV6-5 combines with J gene TRBJ2-5, with TRBD1 as a possible D gene (6 bases). Specimen: PBMCs, mostly from graft donor cells, collected 360 days after TCRalphabeta/CD19-depleted stem cell transplant. The CDR3 sequence is CASSYSGAQETQYF. The CDR3 DNA follows: TGTGCCAGCAGTTACTCGGGGGCCCAAGAGACCCAGTACTTC.